This section outlines one T cell receptor (beta chain) sequence together with its context. These data are taken from a study of blood T cell repertoires in COVID-19. Study-level information: There were acute and convalescent COVID-19 samples, and they came from the United States, Italy and Spain. The analysed material was cDNA or gDNA that came from T cells, B-cell-depleted T cells, or PBMCs.

Per the study methods: The assay estimated nucleated cells by amplifying reference gene primers. Here immunoSEQ multiplex PCR was the method, and the copy in TCRdb shows in-frame clones only, minus some. D and trimming come from the DNA, and the V and J calls and clone size come from that table. This table holds about 39,000 clones, approximately 86% found once. The sequenced sample was peripheral blood. The TCR sequence derives from a man aged 40-49 years with active COVID-19.

The CDR3 bases are TGTGCCAGCTCACCACGCAGGGAGAACACCGGGGAGCTGTTTTTT. This encodes CASSPRRENTGELFF. This chain links TRBV18 with TRBJ2-2; maybe TRBD1 (5 bases). This CDR3 comprises 15 residues. With 1 base removed from V and 1 base from J, the gap between germline ends came to 7 bases. Germline loops: CDR1 KGHSH, CDR2 LQKENI.